These 21 T cell receptor beta chains came from one sample sequenced in a study of cytomegalovirus exposure and HLA in healthy donors. The method was immunoSEQ multiplex PCR; TCRdb's version includes in-frame clones alone and lacks a portion of them. The sample lists about 200,000 clones, roughly 84% occurring once. The specimen sequenced was PBMCs. These receptors were taken from a woman younger than 35 in good health and CMV-seropositive.

Regarding this clone: Different DNA sequences within this sample yield the same CDR3. The genes are TRBV11-2 and TRBJ1-2, with a weak D call TRBD1 (6 bases). The germline CDR1 and CDR2 sequences are SGHAT and FQNNGV. This CDR3 is built from 13 residues. With 5 bases removed from V and 2 bases from J, the gap between germline ends came to 9 bases. In DNA, the CDR3 is TGTGCCAGCAGCCCTGACAGGAACTATGGCTACACCTTC. Amino acid sequence: CASSPDRNYGYTF.

The V and J genes are TRBV11-1 and TRBJ2-2; D is undetermined. Trimming stripped 2 bases from V and 3 bases from J, with 13 bases between. The CDR3 is 16 residues long. Germline V gene lookup returns CDR1 SGHAT and CDR2 FQDESV (reference sequence). CDR3 residues: CASSLINPRDTGELFF. The CDR3 DNA reads TGTGCCAGCAGCTTAATCAACCCTCGAGACACCGGGGAGCTGTTTTTT.

This clone was counted a single time. The chain links TRBV28 to TRBJ2-7, with D maybe TRBD1 (6 bases). V dropped 2 bases and J dropped 2 bases, with 13 bases sitting between them. From germline, CDR1 is MDHEN and CDR2 SYDVKM. The CDR3 runs 15 residues. CDR3 nucleotides: TGTGCCAGCAGTTTAGGGGACACGCACACCTACGAGCAGTACTTC. Protein: CASSLGDTHTYEQYF.

The gene calls are TRBV30 and TRBJ1-3, with D tentatively TRBD1 (6 bases). V lost 3 bases to trimming and J lost 0 bases, with 9 bases between them. The CDR3 consists of 14 residues. Germline lookup yields CDR1 GTSNPN and CDR2 SVGIG (reference sequence). The CDR3 DNA is TGTGCCTGGAGGACAGGTATCTCTGGAAACACCATATATTTT. Translated, it gives CAWRTGISGNTIYF.

The V gene is TRBV27, the J gene TRBJ2-3, with TRBD1 matching over 8 bases. Trimming cost V 5 bases and J 2 bases; bases outside gene matches: 15. The germline V gene encodes CDR1 MNHEY and CDR2 SMNVEV (reference sequence). This CDR3 contains 18 residues. This CDR3 is CASSLGQGWDLTTDTQYF. The CDR3 nucleotides read TGTGCCAGCAGTCTCGGACAGGGTTGGGACCTAACCACAGATACGCAGTATTTT.

This clone was observed a single time. V usage is TRBV28 and J usage is TRBJ2-1, with D possibly TRBD2 on 5 matching bases. Per the germline V gene, CDR1 is MDHEN and CDR2 is SYDVKM. The CDR3 consists of 16 residues. V was trimmed by 3 bases and J by 0 bases, leaving 12 bases between them. The CDR3 sequence is CASSFSSGSSYNEQFF. CDR3 DNA sequence: TGTGCCAGCAGTTTTTCTAGTGGGAGCTCCTACAATGAGCAGTTCTTC.

This clone was detected once. The CDR3 here is CASSLGTGEVEGELFF. CDR3 DNA sequence: TGTGCCAGCAGTTTGGGGACAGGGGAGGTAGAGGGGGAGCTGTTTTTT. The chain links TRBV27 to TRBJ2-2, with 10 bases identical to TRBD1. Germline assignment: CDR1 MNHEY and CDR2 SMNVEV (reference sequence). J gave up 8 bases and V 3 bases, and 9 bases lay outside the gene matches. CDR3 length: 16 residues.

The chain links TRBV7-2 to TRBJ2-7; D is perhaps TRBD2 (5 bases). The length of the CDR3 is 13 residues. The V gene lost 5 bases and the J gene lost 2 bases, with 10 bases spanning the gap. CDR1 and CDR2 (germline): SGHTA, FQGNSA. CDR3 sequence: CASSTGLTYEQYF. CDR3 in DNA: TGTGCCAGCAGCACCGGACTGACCTACGAGCAGTACTTC.

The V and J genes are TRBV9 and TRBJ2-2; weak D call: TRBD1 (5 bases). The V gene's germline CDR1 is SGDLS and CDR2 YYNGEE. This CDR3 has 13 amino acids. Between the trimmed V and J ends, which lost 0 bases and 7 bases, there was a span of 7 bases. CDR3 sequence (DNA): TGTGCCAGCAGCGTAGAGGGGAACGGGGAGCTGTTTTTT. It codes for CASSVEGNGELFF.

This chain connects TRBV19 to TRBJ2-7; 9 bases line up with TRBD1. The germline V gene encodes CDR1 LNHDA and CDR2 SQIVND (reference sequence). The CDR3 contains 17 residues. The V segment lost 2 bases and the J segment 4 bases; nucleotides outside the gene matches: 12. CDR3 DNA: TGTGCCAGTAGTATATCCCCCCCCGGGACAGGGCCATACGAGCAGTACTTC. This encodes CASSISPPGTGPYEQYF.

With respect to this clone: The same CDR3 is also encoded by other DNA sequences in this sample. V and J are TRBV5-1 and TRBJ1-1; 7 bases match TRBD1. The CDR3 totals 14 residues. Per germline, CDR1 SGHRS and CDR2 YFSETQ. J gave up 1 base and V 4 bases, and 4 bases lay outside the gene matches. The CDR3 DNA is TGCGCCAGCAGCGCGGGACAGAGGAACACTGAAGCTTTCTTT. This codes for CASSAGQRNTEAFF.

A few counts support this clone. The chain recombines TRBV30 with TRBJ2-7, with a tentative D call TRBD1 (6 bases). In germline, CDR1 is GTSNPN, CDR2 SVGIG (reference sequence). The length of the CDR3 is 12 residues. V lost 3 bases and J lost 9, with 15 bases in between. The CDR3 reads CAWRAQGFPQYF. In DNA, the CDR3 is TGTGCCTGGAGGGCGCAGGGGTTTCCGCAGTACTTC.

The CDR3 DNA sequence: TGTGCCAGCAGCGTAGCCCCGACAGGGAACTTAGGCTACGAGCAGTACTTC. Amino acid sequence: CASSVAPTGNLGYEQYF. The chain uses TRBV9 and TRBJ2-7; 7 bases are shared with TRBD1. Germline V gene data show CDR1 as SGDLS and CDR2 as YYNGEE. Germline trimming cut 0 bases from V and 3 bases from J; bases unmatched to any gene: 12. The CDR3 totals 17 residues.

The V call is TRBV27, the J call TRBJ1-2; a weak D match, TRBD1 (6 bases). V was cut by 2 bases and J by 3 bases, with 10 bases left in between. This CDR3 contains 14 residues. Germline lookup yields CDR1 MNHEY and CDR2 SMNVEV (reference sequence). This CDR3 reads CASSLARTDYGYTF. CDR3 sequence (DNA): TGTGCCAGCAGTTTAGCCCGGACAGACTATGGCTACACCTTC.

This chain joins TRBV29-1 and TRBJ1-1; D is unclear. The CDR3 loop spans 12 amino acids. Trimming pared 2 bases from V and 0 bases from J, leaving 4 bases between. The germline V gene encodes CDR1 SQVTM and CDR2 ANQGSEA. In DNA, the CDR3 is TGCAGCGTTGAAACGGTGAACACTGAAGCTTTCTTT. Translating gives CSVETVNTEAFF.

The chain's CDR3 is CAISQDREGYTF. CDR3 bases: TGTGCCATCAGTCAGGACAGGGAAGGCTACACCTTC. The rearrangement links TRBV10-3 to TRBJ1-2; 8 bases align to TRBD1. V shed 5 bases, J shed 8 bases, and the junction held 4 bases outside the gene matches. This CDR3 has 12 amino acids. Germline loops: CDR1 ENHRY, CDR2 SYGVKD.

This clone was found a few times. The chain links TRBV5-1 to TRBJ1-2; no firm D call. Trimming took 4 bases from V and 8 from J, leaving 18 bases between them. Germline V lookup: CDR1 SGHRS, CDR2 YFSETQ. This CDR3 region has 14 residues. CDR3: CASSPPWVSGGYTF. In nucleotides, the CDR3 is TGCGCCAGCAGCCCCCCGTGGGTAAGCGGAGGCTACACCTTC. The full variable domain, its missing parts supplied by reference TRBV5-1 and TRBJ1-2, is KAGVTQTPRYLIKTRGQQVTLSCSPISGHRSVSWYQQTPGQGLQFLFEYFSETQRNKGNFPGRFSGRQFSNSRSEMNVSTLELGDSALYLCASSPPWVSGGYTFGSGTRLTVV.

CDR3: CASSIGGQILNIQYF. The DNA of the CDR3 is TGTGCCAGTAGTATAGGGGGACAAATACTAAACATTCAGTACTTC. The J gene is TRBJ2-4, the V gene TRBV19; possible D gene TRBD1, 6 bases. The CDR3 is 15 residues long. CDR1 and CDR2 (germline): LNHDA, SQIVND (reference sequence). Trimming removed 1 base from V and 6 bases from J, with 13 bases in between. Using reference TRBV19 and TRBJ2-4 for the parts outside the CDR3, the full variable domain is DGGITQSPKYLFRKEGQNVTLSCEQNLNHDAMYWYRQDPGQGLRLIYYSQIVNDFQKGDIAEGYSVSREKKESFPLTVTSAQKNPTAFYLCASSIGGQILNIQYFGAGTRLSVL.

The chain combines TRBV4-1 with TRBJ2-7; 8 nucleotides align to TRBD1. The length of the CDR3 is 14 residues. The junction had 7 bases not matched to a gene; V was cut back by 4 bases and J by 5 bases. Germline V gene data show CDR1 as MGHRA and CDR2 as YSYEKL. CDR3 amino acids: CASSRTGTGDEQYF. In DNA form, the CDR3 reads TGCGCCAGCAGCCGTACAGGGACAGGCGACGAGCAGTACTTC.

This chain uses TRBV7-8 with TRBJ1-1; 9 positions agree with TRBD1. The V gene end was trimmed by 5 bases and the J gene end by 2 bases; junction bases not matched to a gene: 15. Germline V CDR1 and CDR2: SGHVS, FQNEAQ. The CDR3 totals 18 residues. The CDR3 DNA sequence: TGTGCCAGCAGCCGACGGAAAATAGGGACAGGGAGAAACACTGAAGCTTTCTTT. This gives the protein CASSRRKIGTGRNTEAFF.

This chain connects TRBV11-1 to TRBJ1-1; perhaps TRBD1 as D (5 bases). Trimming cost V 4 bases and J 8 bases, with 23 bases left between them. The CDR3 loop spans 16 amino acids. The germline gives CDR1 SGHAT, CDR2 FQDESV (reference sequence). CDR3 DNA: TGTGCCAGCAGCTCTAACAGGCGTCTCAATCGCGTGGAAGCTTTCTTT. Translation: CASSSNRRLNRVEAFF.